A selection of T cell receptor beta chains follows, all from one sample in a study of T cell responses to AZD1222 COVID-19 vaccine. The assay was immunoSEQ multiplex PCR, and TCRdb's table has in-frame clones only and misses some. The sample has roughly 100,000 clones; approximately 89% are singletons. The sample was peripheral blood, taken on day 0 of AZD1222 vaccination. These receptors all stem from an adult in good health. CDR3s include the opening cysteine and the closing phenylalanine or tryptophan.

CDR3	V	J
CASSAGAPGIQPQHF	TRBV9	TRBJ1-5
CASSLGSFQPQHF	TRBV7-2	TRBJ1-5
CASSERTSPNTIYF	TRBV6-1	TRBJ1-3
CASSLVAPGEQFF	TRBV11-2	TRBJ2-1
CASSLAGTSGQPQHF	TRBV5-1	TRBJ1-5
CASSTSGGVYEQYF	TRBV7-2	TRBJ2-7
CASSLWGSRESGYTF	TRBV28	TRBJ1-2
CAISEVQAIVNYGYTF	TRBV10-3	TRBJ1-2
CASSQVPESGETQYF	TRBV7-6	TRBJ2-5
CAISPGQGAGKLFF	TRBV10-3	TRBJ1-4
CASRLERERNEQFF	TRBV5-4	TRBJ2-1
CASTGQMLSGNTIYF	TRBV2	TRBJ1-3
CASSLDGRSSGNTIYF	TRBV5-4	TRBJ1-3
CASSPTLKVSAYEQYF	TRBV27	TRBJ2-7
CASSPRQVSTEAFF	TRBV18	TRBJ1-1
CASSLSGTDAYEQYF	TRBV11-2	TRBJ2-7
CASSAGLGAYYEQYF	TRBV5-4	TRBJ2-7
CAISEVGGQTNQPQHF	TRBV10-3	TRBJ1-5
CASSYGDGLGDSPLHF	TRBV6-5	TRBJ1-6
CARSLGGTTYNEQFF	TRBV5-3	TRBJ2-1
CASSVEAGTGLRNTIYF	TRBV9	TRBJ1-3
CASSRDRGQGLREKLFF	TRBV7-9	TRBJ1-4
CASSPTGVSGNTIYF	TRBV7-7	TRBJ1-3
CASSLGTGDYQPQHF	TRBV27	TRBJ1-5
CSAQTGDTQYF	TRBV20-1	TRBJ2-3
CASSLRETGGYTF	TRBV12-3/TRBV12-4	TRBJ1-2
CATSDPSGSQETQYF	TRBV24-1	TRBJ2-5
CASTPGGGLTEAFF	TRBV5-5	TRBJ1-1
CASTDSSSYEQYF	TRBV28	TRBJ2-7
CASSEVAVTDTQYF	TRBV9	TRBJ2-3
CASSYSNRGQFGYTF	TRBV6-5	TRBJ1-2
CASSFGAPQESYEQYF	TRBV5-5	TRBJ2-7
CASSLESNQPQHF	TRBV7-2	TRBJ1-5
CASSQGDRAAFF	TRBV14	TRBJ1-1
CASSPRQGADTEAFF	TRBV18	TRBJ1-1
CASSQQGVVVEAFF	TRBV6-2/TRBV6-3	TRBJ1-1
CASSVQGAIGNTIYF	TRBV19	TRBJ1-3
CASSQDPSWGGSNQPQHF	TRBV4-3	TRBJ1-5
CASSPSGTYYEQYF	TRBV7-2	TRBJ2-7
CASSLNGDTNYGYTF	TRBV27	TRBJ1-2
CASSLGRGGGQPQHF	TRBV7-2	TRBJ1-5
CASRTQGDSPLHF	TRBV2	TRBJ1-6
CAISEQGYYGYTF	TRBV10-3	TRBJ1-2
CASSSGLAGVGGELFF	TRBV27	TRBJ2-2
CASSFRGGQGTGELFF	TRBV28	TRBJ2-2
CASTEGTGSSYEQYF	TRBV19	TRBJ2-7
CATGQSLGNTIYF	TRBV19	TRBJ1-3
CASSYSISGAYEQYF	TRBV6-5	TRBJ2-7
CATSGITDTQYF	TRBV24-1	TRBJ2-3
CAWNLPASKDTF	TRBV30	TRBJ1-2
CASSYQTGNTEAFF	TRBV6-6	TRBJ1-1
CASISLRQGSNQPQHF	TRBV5-8	TRBJ1-5
CASSTNRQEKLFF	TRBV10-2	TRBJ1-4
CASTGTGGLATNEKLFF	TRBV11-2	TRBJ1-4
CASSPGTGGPYGYTF	TRBV16	TRBJ1-2
CAWRKNTEAFF	TRBV30	TRBJ1-1
CASVSRGYNEQFF	TRBV12-3/TRBV12-4	TRBJ2-1
CASSQPSGGGNTIYF	TRBV7-2	TRBJ1-3